This T cell receptor beta chain was obtained from a study of blood T cell repertoires in COVID-19. For the study at large: Samples came from the United States, Italy and Spain, spanning acute and convalescent COVID-19. Nucleic acid was either cDNA or gDNA, and it came from T cells, B-cell-depleted T cells, or PBMCs.

In the authors' methods: The assay estimated nucleated cells by amplifying reference gene primers. The data were produced by immunoSEQ multiplex PCR, yet TCRdb's version contains in-frame clones alone and is incomplete. That table furnishes V, J and clone size, whereas the DNA furnished D and trimming. The sample has 250,000 to 300,000 clones, 82% seen once. The sample holds one count of this clone. This CDR3 spans 14 amino acids. The germline gives CDR1 SEHNR, CDR2 FQNEAQ (reference sequence). With 5 bases removed from V and 4 bases from J, the gap between germline ends came to 14 bases. The sequencing input was peripheral blood. The V call is TRBV7-9, the J call TRBJ1-2; possible D gene TRBD1, 6 bases. The sequence was collected from a woman aged 18-30 years with acute or convalescent COVID-19. The CDR3 is CASSPGTNPYGYTF. The DNA of the CDR3 is TGTGCCAGCAGCCCCGGGACAAATCCCTATGGCTACACCTTC.